Listed here is a single T cell receptor (beta chain). Its antigen is not known. Germline CDR1 is SQVTM and CDR2 is ANQGSEA. The CDR3 runs 14 residues. V trimming: 5 bases; J trimming: 3 bases; junction bases outside the gene matches: 6. cDNA prepared by RNA extraction and subsequent reverse transcription served as the template for sequencing. TCRdb's table, derived via immunoSEQ multiplex PCR, lists solely in-frame clones and lacks some. The table has over 150,000 clones, roughly 50% seen once. This specimen comes from a study of CD8+ T cells in alopecia areata. Study results and limitations: For lesional scalp, especially alopecia totalis/universalis, clonality was higher than in normal scalp. Normal skin's resident alphabeta T cells are sequenced alongside lesional scalp T cells.

Documented treatment: oral pan-JAK inhibitor, 5-10 mg twice daily. Alopecia areata patients gave lesional scalp punch biopsies and peripheral blood samples. This TCR came from a human donor with alopecia areata. The sequences come from CD8+ T cells sorted from blood, collected at week 24, from a patient treated with tofacitinib. This sequence joins TRBV29-1 and TRBJ2-1, with 8 bases that match TRBD1. The CDR3 bases are TGCAGCGTTTTGGACAGGGATTACTACAATGAGCAGTTCTTC. Translation: CSVLDRDYYNEQFF.